Presented here are 24 T cell receptor beta chains from one specimen sequenced in a study of T cell responses to AZD1222 COVID-19 vaccine. Sequencing was performed with immunoSEQ multiplex PCR; in TCRdb, only in-frame clones are kept and a portion is missing. The repertoire holds about 130,000 clones, roughly 88% seen once, with 4.5% to 6.5% in the top ten. The sequences come from peripheral blood, collected 28 days after the second AZD1222 dose. Receptor source: an adult who received the AZD1222 COVID-19 vaccine.

This clone was observed once. This chain uses TRBV11-2 with TRBJ2-1; TRBD2 is a possible D gene (5 bases). CDR3 length: 16 amino acids. V lost 0 bases to trimming and J lost 1 base, with 10 bases between them. Germline CDR1 SGHAT, CDR2 FQNNGV. Here the CDR3 DNA reads TGTGCCAGCAGCTTAGATCGGACGGGATCCTACAATGAGCAGTTCTTC. Protein: CASSLDRTGSYNEQFF.

The chain carries TRBV10-3 and TRBJ1-2; the D gene is possibly TRBD1 (6 bases). V shed 10 bases and J shed 0 bases, with 21 bases lying between them. Germline V gives CDR1 ENHRY, CDR2 SYGVKD. The CDR3 is 16 amino acids. CDR3 residues: CATTGLHRDSNYGYTF. The CDR3 DNA follows: TGTGCCACAACGGGCCTTCACAGGGACTCTAACTATGGCTACACCTTC.

The chain carries TRBV6-7 and TRBJ1-1; 10 nucleotides line up with TRBD1. TRBV6-7 is given ORF status, its function remaining uncertain. V trimming: 6 bases; J trimming: 1 base; junction bases outside the gene matches: 5. The length of the CDR3 is 15 residues. CDR3 protein: CASSPGTGENTEAFF. CDR3 sequence (DNA): TGTGCCAGCAGCCCTGGGACAGGGGAGAACACTGAAGCTTTCTTT.

The chain uses TRBV15 and TRBJ2-7, with 8 bases aligning to TRBD2. The CDR3 totals 15 residues. CDR1 and CDR2 (germline): LNHNV, YYDKDF (reference sequence). With V trimmed by 3 bases and J by 0 bases, 4 bases remained unmatched. The CDR3: CATSSGRAFSYEQYF. The CDR3 DNA follows: TGTGCCACCAGCAGCGGGAGGGCCTTCTCCTACGAGCAGTACTTC.

The chain has TRBV7-9 and TRBJ1-4; TRBD1 aligns across 8 bases. Germline CDR1 and CDR2: SEHNR and FQNEAQ (reference sequence). J lost 7 bases, V lost 5 bases, and 9 bases had no gene match. CDR3 length: 15 amino acids. The CDR3 sequence: CASSLRGQGGEKLFF. For the CDR3, the DNA is TGTGCCAGCAGCCTCAGGGGGCAGGGAGGTGAAAAACTGTTTTTT.

The J gene is TRBJ1-1, the V gene TRBV27; 8 bases are a match to TRBD1. Per germline, CDR1 MNHEY and CDR2 SMNVEV (reference sequence). V lost 10 bases and J lost 4; bases outside the gene matches: 8. This CDR3 spans 13 amino acids. CDR3 nucleotides: TGTGCCACCGCGGACAGGGCAGGCACTGAAGCTTTCTTT. It yields the protein CATADRAGTEAFF.

V usage is TRBV3-1 (or the pseudogene TRBV3-2) and J usage is TRBJ1-6; tentative D call: TRBD1 (6 bases). The germline CDR1 and CDR2 sequences are LGHDT and YNNKEL (reference sequence). The ends were cut back, 0 bases at V and 8 bases at J, with 11 bases in the middle. This CDR3 is 15 amino acids long. CDR3 loop: CASSQDWTVDSPLHF. CDR3 in DNA: TGTGCCAGCAGCCAAGATTGGACAGTTGATTCACCCCTCCACTTT.

CDR3 coding DNA: TGCGCCAGCAGCCAAGGAGGGGGGTTGCCGCAGTATTTT. This translates into CASSQGGGLPQYF. V and J are TRBV5-1 and TRBJ2-3; tentatively, D is TRBD1 or TRBD2 (6 bases each). Germline V CDR1 and CDR2: SGHRS, YFSETQ. The CDR3 spans 13 residues. The V end was cut by 4 bases, the J end by 10 bases, with 16 bases between.

The chain links TRBV27 to TRBJ1-1; no clear D. This CDR3 region has 12 residues. Trimming stripped 3 bases from V and 4 bases from J, with 6 bases between. CDR1 MNHEY and CDR2 SMNVEV come from the germline V gene (reference sequence). The CDR3 bases are TGTGCCAGCAGTTTTTATGGCACTGAAGCTTTCTTT. Encoded protein: CASSFYGTEAFF.

The V gene is TRBV5-4, the J gene TRBJ1-2; D might be TRBD1 (5 bases). The CDR3 loop spans 14 amino acids. CDR1 is SGHNT, CDR2 YYREEE, per germline (reference sequence). Trimming took 2 bases from V and 5 from J, leaving 13 bases between them. This CDR3 reads CASSFGQGLYGYTF. CDR3 nucleotides: TGTGCCAGCAGCTTCGGGCAGGGACTTTATGGCTACACCTTC.

This chain joins TRBV2 and TRBJ2-1, with TRBD1 matching over 7 bases. The CDR3 is 13 amino acids. From germline, CDR1 is SNHLY and CDR2 FYNNEI. The V and J ends lost 6 bases and 9 bases, in that order; junction bases with no gene match: 8. The chain's CDR3 is CASRTTGLGEQFF. Written as DNA, the CDR3 is TGTGCCAGCAGGACGACAGGGTTGGGTGAGCAGTTCTTC.

The chain recombines TRBV6-5 with TRBJ2-7; D is ambiguous. V was shortened by 2 bases and J by 3 bases, with 11 bases between the two germline ends. The CDR3 covers 14 residues. The germline gives CDR1 MNHEY, CDR2 SVGAGI. Here the CDR3 reads CASSYGETDYEQYF. Written as DNA, the CDR3 is TGTGCCAGCAGTTACGGGGAAACCGACTACGAGCAGTACTTC.

The DNA for the CDR3 is TGCGCCAGCAGCTTCCCGAAAGCAAACTCAGAGACCCAGTACTTC. This codes for CASSFPKANSETQYF. The chain employs TRBV5-1 and TRBJ2-5; D remains ambiguous. This CDR3 is 15 amino acids long. The V gene's germline CDR1 is SGHRS and CDR2 YFSETQ. V lost 2 bases, J lost 4 bases, and 15 bases lay in between.

This clone showed up just a few times. The rearrangement joins TRBV5-6 to TRBJ1-5, with D perhaps TRBD1 (5 bases). From germline, CDR1 is SGHDT and CDR2 YYEEEE. This CDR3 contains 15 residues. Trimming left V 2 bases short and J 1 base short, with 10 bases between. The CDR3 DNA sequence: TGTGCCAGCAGCTTAATGAGACAGAGCAATCAGCCCCAGCATTTT. It codes for CASSLMRQSNQPQHF.

The J gene is TRBJ1-6, the V gene TRBV19; 8 bases match TRBD1. V trimming: 6 bases; J trimming: 0 bases; junction bases outside the gene matches: 10. CDR1 and CDR2 (germline): LNHDA, SQIVND (reference sequence). The CDR3 is made up of 18 amino acids. The CDR3 sequence: CASRGGQASSSYNSPLHF. The CDR3 DNA follows: TGTGCCAGTAGGGGGGGACAGGCCTCGAGCTCCTATAATTCACCCCTCCACTTT.

This clone has a handful of counts. The V call is TRBV11-3, the J call TRBJ2-5; TRBD2 agrees at 7 bases. After removal of 5 bases from V and 5 bases from J, the junction contained 5 bases not matched to a gene. The CDR3 has 13 residues. Per the germline V gene, CDR1 is SGHNT and CDR2 is YENEEA. The CDR3 loop is CASSLRGVETQYF. The CDR3 region has the DNA TGTGCCAGCAGCCTACGGGGGGTTGAGACCCAGTACTTC.

The rearrangement links TRBV2 to TRBJ2-5, with TRBD2 matching over 11 bases. V trimming: 6 bases; J trimming: 4 bases; junction bases outside the gene matches: 4. The CDR3 loop spans 14 amino acids. Looked up from germline, CDR1 is SNHLY and CDR2 is FYNNEI. CDR3 coding DNA: TGTGCCAGCAGGGGAGGACTAGCGGGAGAGACCCAGTACTTC. Protein product: CASRGGLAGETQYF.

This clone showed up just once. The chain links TRBV27 to TRBJ1-1; D not certain. Germline lookup yields CDR1 MNHEY and CDR2 SMNVEV (reference sequence). Deletions cut 5 bases from V and 5 bases from J, with 15 bases between. This CDR3 is built from 14 residues. The chain's CDR3 is CASSPKLGRTEAFF. The CDR3 DNA follows: TGTGCCAGCAGTCCAAAACTAGGTCGGACTGAAGCTTTCTTT.

The chain uses TRBV19 and TRBJ1-1; D unresolved. V lost 7 bases and J 4 bases, leaving 13 bases between the germline ends. CDR1 LNHDA and CDR2 SQIVND come from the germline V gene (reference sequence). The CDR3 loop spans 13 amino acids. DNA of the CDR3: TGTGCCAGTACCCAATCCGTGGGCACTGAAGCTTTCTTT. Its protein is CASTQSVGTEAFF.

This clone appeared once. This chain joins TRBV19 and TRBJ2-5; 8 positions agree with TRBD2. The germline gives CDR1 LNHDA, CDR2 SQIVND (reference sequence). The CDR3 runs 14 residues. The V and J ends lost 5 bases and 1 base, in that order; junction bases with no gene match: 3. The CDR3 is CASSVSGSQETQYF. In DNA, the CDR3 is TGTGCCAGTAGTGTAAGCGGGAGCCAAGAGACCCAGTACTTC.

The chain is built from TRBV5-4 and TRBJ1-1, with D unclear. Germline V lookup: CDR1 SGHNT, CDR2 YYREEE (reference sequence). The CDR3 loop spans 12 amino acids. Between the trimmed V and J ends, which lost 0 bases and 6 bases, there was a span of 6 bases. The CDR3 nucleotides read TGTGCCAGCAGCTTGGGGCTCGCTGAAGCTTTCTTT. It specifies CASSLGLAEAFF.

This clone has just one count. The V and J genes are TRBV12-3 or TRBV12-4 and TRBJ1-4; 7 bases map to TRBD1. This CDR3 is built from 13 residues. V trimming: 3 bases; J trimming: 8 bases; junction bases outside the gene matches: 3. CDR3 coding DNA: TGTGCCAGCAGTTTGGCGGGACAGGAAAAACTGTTTTTT. It is translated as CASSLAGQEKLFF.

This clone has only a few counts. The chain combines TRBV5-1 with TRBJ1-1; perhaps TRBD1 as D (5 bases). The CDR3 has 13 amino acids. Per the germline V gene, CDR1 is SGHRS and CDR2 is YFSETQ. Between the trimmed V and J ends, which lost 4 bases and 1 base, there was a span of 8 bases. In nucleotides, the CDR3 is TGCGCCAGCAGCACCGGACAGAACACTGAAGCTTTCTTT. Protein sequence: CASSTGQNTEAFF.

This CDR3 reads CAISADRGSEKLFF. The CDR3 DNA sequence: TGTGCCATCAGTGCGGACAGGGGGAGTGAAAAACTGTTTTTT. The V gene is TRBV10-3, the J gene TRBJ1-4; 10 positions agree with TRBD1. Per germline, CDR1 ENHRY and CDR2 SYGVKD. CDR3 length equals 14 residues. The trim removed 4 bases at V and 7 bases at J, leaving 3 bases unmatched.